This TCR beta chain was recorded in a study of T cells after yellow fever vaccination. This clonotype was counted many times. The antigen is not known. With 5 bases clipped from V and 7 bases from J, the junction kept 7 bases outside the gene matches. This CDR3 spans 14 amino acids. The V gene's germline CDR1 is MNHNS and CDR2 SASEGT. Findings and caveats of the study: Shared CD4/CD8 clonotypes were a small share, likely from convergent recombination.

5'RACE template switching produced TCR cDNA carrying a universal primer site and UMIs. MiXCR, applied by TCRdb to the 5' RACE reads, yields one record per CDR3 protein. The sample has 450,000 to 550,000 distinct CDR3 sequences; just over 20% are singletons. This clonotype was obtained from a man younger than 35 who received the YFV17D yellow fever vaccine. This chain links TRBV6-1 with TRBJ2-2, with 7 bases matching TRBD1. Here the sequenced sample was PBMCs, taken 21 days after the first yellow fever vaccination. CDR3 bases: TGTGCCAGCAGTCCACAGGGGCCCAGCGGGGAGCTGTTTTTT. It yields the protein CASSPQGPSGELFF.